The subject of this entry is one T cell receptor (beta chain). No antigen is known for it. The data originate from a study of OX40 agonist ivuxolimab in advanced cancers. Study background: Each dose-escalation patient presented with hepatocellular carcinoma, melanoma, renal cell or head and neck cancer.

Germline V gives CDR1 SGHKS, CDR2 YYEKEE (reference sequence). Losses at the gene ends were 2 bases for V and 4 bases for J; bases not matched to a gene: 5. CDR3 length: 15 amino acids. The repertoire was sequenced with immunoSEQ multiplex PCR; TCRdb's copy has only in-frame clones and lacks some. The table has roughly 34,000 clones, over 60% seen once; the top ten hold roughly 19%. Study-wide results and caveats: Clonal expansion among partial responders at 0.1-3.0 mg/kg ranked near the lowest. Among expanded peripheral T cells, antigen specificity went undetermined.

Sample: CD4+ or CD8+ T cells sorted from blood, taken in a trial of the OX40 agonist ivuxolimab. The source of this sequence is an adult with an advanced solid tumor such as melanoma, head and neck, liver or kidney cancer. The chain combines TRBV5-5 with TRBJ1-3; 8 bases align to TRBD1. CDR3 nucleotides: TGTGCCAGCAGCTTCGATCAGGGGGCGGGAAACACCATATATTTT. It yields the protein CASSFDQGAGNTIYF.